Listed here are 8 T cell receptor beta chains from one sample, sequenced in a study of T cell responses to AZD1222 COVID-19 vaccine. TCRdb keeps only in-frame clones here, not all; method: immunoSEQ multiplex PCR. The repertoire holds roughly 100,000 clones, with roughly nine tenths as singletons. The sequencing used peripheral blood, collected 28 days after the second dose of the MenACWY control vaccine. Receptors were obtained from an adult who received the MenACWY meningococcal vaccine as a control.

The chain is built from TRBV6-5 and TRBJ1-1, with TRBD1 as a possible D gene (5 bases). V lost 4 bases to trimming and J lost 5 bases, with 17 bases between them. This CDR3 contains 15 residues. The germline V gene encodes CDR1 MNHEY and CDR2 SVGAGI. CDR3 amino acids: CASSSPGGSGTEAFF. The CDR3 DNA reads as TGTGCCAGCAGTTCCCCAGGAGGGTCAGGGACTGAAGCTTTCTTT.

This clone was counted only a few times. The chain carries TRBV7-2 and TRBJ2-1, with 7 bases matching TRBD1. J gave up 4 bases and V 0 bases, and 12 bases lay outside the gene matches. There are 18 residues in the CDR3. Per germline, CDR1 SGHTA and CDR2 FQGNSA. In nucleotides, the CDR3 is TGTGCCAGCAGCTTAGCACCGTCGGGACAGCGGTTTTACAATGAGCAGTTCTTC. This codes for CASSLAPSGQRFYNEQFF.

V and J are TRBV6-1 and TRBJ1-1, with D possibly TRBD1 on 5 matching bases. Between the trimmed V and J ends, which lost 2 bases and 1 base, there was a span of 23 bases. CDR3 length: 19 residues. CDR1 is MNHNS and CDR2 is SASEGT in the germline V gene. Here the CDR3 DNA reads TGTGCCAGCAGTGAAAATTTTTGGGGGGTGGGCTCCGGGAACACTGAAGCTTTCTTT. It yields the protein CASSENFWGVGSGNTEAFF.

This clone showed up just a few times. The chain employs TRBV29-1 and TRBJ2-7; either TRBD1 or TRBD2 may supply D (5 bases each). The CDR3 extends over 14 amino acids. The germline V and J ends were trimmed by 4 bases and 4 bases, with 17 bases remaining between them. Germline values: CDR1 SQVTM, CDR2 ANQGSEA. CDR3 amino acids: CSVGPGAGLYEQYF. CDR3 DNA: TGCAGCGTTGGGCCCGGGGCAGGGCTATACGAGCAGTACTTC.

The chain links TRBV7-9 to TRBJ2-3; D is perhaps TRBD2 (6 bases). Germline CDR1 reads SEHNR; CDR2 reads FQNEAQ (reference sequence). V shed 4 bases and J shed 6 bases, with 14 bases lying between them. The CDR3 is 14 amino acids. As DNA, the CDR3 is TGTGCCAGCAGCTCCGCCCCAGGAGGGGATACGCAGTATTTT. Its protein is CASSSAPGGDTQYF.

This clone was observed a handful of times. The CDR3 loop is CASSLLNGFYGYTF. Here the CDR3 DNA reads TGTGCCAGCAGCTTATTGAACGGGTTCTATGGCTACACCTTC. This chain joins TRBV7-9 and TRBJ1-2, with D unresolved. The CDR3 contains 14 residues. The germline V and J ends were trimmed by 2 bases and 4 bases, with 11 bases remaining between them. Germline V gene lookup returns CDR1 SEHNR and CDR2 FQNEAQ (reference sequence).

The chain joins TRBV28 to TRBJ2-7; TRBD2 is a possible D gene (6 bases). The CDR3 loop spans 13 amino acids. The germline V and J ends were trimmed by 2 bases and 5 bases, with 10 bases remaining between them. Per the germline V gene, CDR1 is MDHEN and CDR2 is SYDVKM. CDR3 nucleotide sequence: TGTGCCAGCAGTTTAGGAGGGTCTAACGAGCAGTACTTC. Translated, it gives CASSLGGSNEQYF. Together with reference TRBV28 and TRBJ2-7, the CDR3 gives the full variable domain: DVKVTQSSRYLVKRTGEKVFLECVQDMDHENMFWYRQDPGLGLRLIYFSYDVKMKEKGDIPEGYSVSREKKERFSLILESASTNQTSMYLCASSLGGSNEQYFGPGTRLTVT.

The V and J genes are TRBV25-1 and TRBJ2-2; 10 bases align to TRBD1. Trimming cost V 3 bases and J 7 bases; bases outside gene matches: 5. Germline values: CDR1 MGHDK, CDR2 SYGVNS. The CDR3 is 15 residues long. CDR3 bases: TGTGCCAGCAGTGAGCGCGGGACAGGGGTCGGGGAGCTGTTTTTT. It translates to CASSERGTGVGELFF.